A selection of T cell receptor beta chains follows, all from one sample in a study of response to subunit inactivated influenza vaccine. Each CDR3 protein gets one entry after TCRdb re-called the RT-PCR reads with MiXCR. The sample lists 550,000 to 800,000 distinct CDR3 sequences, around 14% occurring once. The sequences come from PBMCs from blood, collected 11 to 12 days after vaccination. The receptor set was obtained from a man aged 50-59 years who received an inactivated influenza vaccine. The CDR3 runs from the conserved cysteine through the conserved F or W. D genes are given only for firm matches. Size values are once, few and many counts, or a class for expanded clones, and some rows have none.

D	size	J	V	DNA	CDR3
NA	few	TRBJ2-1	TRBV25-1	TGTGCCAGCAGTGTACCGGGAAGGGCGAATGAGCAGTTCTTC	CASSVPGRANEQFF
NA	few	TRBJ2-1	TRBV11-2	TGTGCCAGCAGCTTAGGAATGGGCAGGGTAAATGAGCAGTTCTTC	CASSLGMGRVNEQFF
NA	few	TRBJ2-5	TRBV7-2	TGTGCCAGCAGCTTAAGTAGCGTAGTAGAGACCCAGTACTTC	CASSLSSVVETQYF
TRBD2	NA	TRBJ2-3	TRBV20-1	TGCAGTGCTAGAGGGGGGACTAGCGGGAGCACAGATACGCAGTATTTT	CSARGGTSGSTDTQYF
TRBD2	few	TRBJ2-3	TRBV20-1	TGCAGTTTTGGACTAGCGGGCTTCACAGATACGCAGTATTTT	CSFGLAGFTDTQYF
NA	many	TRBJ2-1	TRBV5-1	TGCGCCAGCAAATCCGGGGGAGAGTACAATGAGCAGTTCTTC	CASKSGGEYNEQFF
TRBD2	NA	TRBJ2-1	TRBV7-9	TGTGCCAGCAGCTCTGAAGCGGGAGGGCTTTTTGAGCAGTTCTTC	CASSSEAGGLFEQFF
NA	NA	TRBJ2-2	TRBV7-9	TGTGCCAGCAGCTACGTATTCGGGACCTCGAACACCGGGGAGCTGTTTTTT	CASSYVFGTSNTGELFF
TRBD2	NA	TRBJ2-3	TRBV20-1	TGCAGTCCTGCGGGGGGGACCACAGATACGCAGTATTTT	CSPAGGTTDTQYF
NA	few	TRBJ2-7	TRBV12-3/TRBV12-4	TGTGCCAGCAGTTTAGGGGGCTGGGCCGAGCAGTACTTC	CASSLGGWAEQYF
NA	few	TRBJ1-1	TRBV5-5	TGTGCCAGCAGCCGCTGGACAGCGAACACTGAAGCTTTCTTT	CASSRWTANTEAFF
NA	few	TRBJ1-6	TRBV20-1	TGCAGTGCTAGGACAGTAAATTCACCCCTCCACTTT	CSARTVNSPLHF
NA	many	TRBJ1-1	TRBV6-1	TGTGCCAGCAAAGGACGGAAAGCAAACACTGAAGCTTTCTTT	CASKGRKANTEAFF
TRBD2	NA	TRBJ2-3	TRBV3-1	TGTGCCAGCAGCCAAGATGATAGCGGGGGGACAGATACGCAGTATTTT	CASSQDDSGGTDTQYF
NA	few	TRBJ2-1	TRBV12-3/TRBV12-4	TGTGCCAGCAGTTTAGATACTAGCAATGAGCAGTTCTTC	CASSLDTSNEQFF
NA	NA	TRBJ1-3	TRBV5-1	TGCGCCAGCAGCTCGGGCGCTTCAGGGTCTGGAAACACCATATATTTT	CASSSGASGSGNTIYF
TRBD2	few	TRBJ2-5	TRBV12-3/TRBV12-4	TGTGCCAGCAGTTCTGGGGGGGACGGCTGGAAAGAGACCCAGTACTTC	CASSSGGDGWKETQYF
NA	NA	TRBJ2-3	TRBV7-2	TGTGCCAGCACCCTCAGGGGTTTGAGTACGCAGTATTTT	CASTLRGLSTQYF
NA	NA	TRBJ1-2	TRBV7-8	TGTGCCAGCAGATCGGTAGATAACTATGGCTACACCTTC	CASRSVDNYGYTF
TRBD1	NA	TRBJ1-5	TRBV20-1	TGCAGTGCTAACCCGGGGACAGCGGCAAATCAGCCCCAGCATTTT	CSANPGTAANQPQHF
TRBD2	few	TRBJ2-5	TRBV7-2	TGTGCCAGCAGCTTAAAACTAGCGGGGGGGTCTCAAGAGACCCAGTACTTC	CASSLKLAGGSQETQYF
TRBD2	NA	TRBJ2-3	TRBV5-1	TGCGCCAGCAGCTTGGCAGCGGGAGGAATAGATACGCAGTATTTT	CASSLAAGGIDTQYF
NA	few	TRBJ1-6	TRBV12-3/TRBV12-4	TGTGCCAGCAGTTTTGGGGGAGGCGCTCCTAATTCACCCCTCCACTTT	CASSFGGGAPNSPLHF
NA	few	TRBJ1-2	TRBV12-3/TRBV12-4	TGTGCCAGCAGTCCCGTGGGGGTATCCGGCTACACCTTC	CASSPVGVSGYTF
TRBD2	NA	TRBJ2-7	TRBV7-2	TGTGCCAGCAGCTTAGTAGGGCTAGCGGTGACATACGAGCAGTACTTC	CASSLVGLAVTYEQYF
NA	NA	TRBJ1-2	TRBV7-9	TGTGCCAGCAGCTTTAGCCTCCTTAACTATGGCTACACCTTC	CASSFSLLNYGYTF
TRBD1	NA	TRBJ2-2	TRBV7-8	TGTGCCAGCAACCAGGGACAGGGCAGGACCGGGGAGCTGTTTTTT	CASNQGQGRTGELFF
NA	few	TRBJ2-2	TRBV7-9	TGTGCCAGCAGCTTAGAACACAACACCGGGGAGCTGTTTTTT	CASSLEHNTGELFF
NA	NA	TRBJ2-1	TRBV24-1	TGTGCCACCAGTGACTCTGGACTGGGTGACAATGGCCAGTTCTTC	CATSDSGLGDNGQFF
TRBD2	few	TRBJ2-1	TRBV28	TGTGCCAGCAGTCCTCCTAGCGGGAGGGCGGTCTACAATGAGCAGTTCTTC	CASSPPSGRAVYNEQFF
TRBD1	NA	TRBJ1-2	TRBV3-1	TGTGCCAGTACCAGGGGGCTAGTTGGGTATGGCTACACCTTC	CASTRGLVGYGYTF
NA	NA	TRBJ2-1	TRBV15	TGTGCCACCAGCAGGGTGGGCGGGCCCTACAATGAGCAGTTCTTC	CATSRVGGPYNEQFF
NA	few	TRBJ2-3	TRBV6-1	TGTGCCAGCAGTGAAGCGGGAGGCGCCGCAGATACGCAGTATTTT	CASSEAGGAADTQYF
TRBD1	NA	TRBJ2-5	TRBV6-1	TGTATCAGCAGCCCCGGACAGGGGGCGAGGGAGACCCAGTACTTC	CISSPGQGARETQYF
TRBD2	few	TRBJ2-3	TRBV19	TGTGCCAGCCGTTCTAGCGGGAGTCCCACAGATACGCAGTATTTT	CASRSSGSPTDTQYF
NA	NA	TRBJ2-5	TRBV5-6	TGTGCCAGCAGCTTGGCCGATTGGTGGGGAGAGACCCAGTACTTC	CASSLADWWGETQYF
NA	many	TRBJ2-2	TRBV4-2	TGTGCCAGCAGCCAAGCGGCCTACACCGGGGAGCTGTTTTTT	CASSQAAYTGELFF
TRBD1	NA	TRBJ2-7	TRBV10-3	TGTGCCATCAGTGCCCAGACAGGGGACTACGAGCAGTACTTC	CAISAQTGDYEQYF
NA	NA	TRBJ2-2	TRBV5-1	TGCGCCAGCAGGGCAGAGAACACCGGGGAGCTGTTTTTT	CASRAENTGELFF
NA	few	TRBJ2-5	TRBV7-2	TGTGCCAGCAGCTTAAACTTGGTAGAGACCCAGTACTTC	CASSLNLVETQYF
NA	many	TRBJ1-3	TRBV4-2	TGTGCCAGCAGCCCGGGGGCGGACTATGACCTACCTGGAGACACCATATATTTT	CASSPGADYDLPGDTIYF
NA	few	TRBJ1-1	TRBV5-1	TGCGCCAGCAGTGTAAGTACGGACACTGAAGCTTTCTTT	CASSVSTDTEAFF
NA	NA	TRBJ1-2	TRBV4-1	TGCGCCAGCAGCCACTTGAACAGGGAGGGCTACACCTTC	CASSHLNREGYTF
TRBD2	NA	TRBJ2-1	TRBV10-3	TGTGCCATCAAATTCCAGCGGGACTACAATGAGCAGTTCTTC	CAIKFQRDYNEQFF
NA	many	TRBJ1-2	TRBV5-1	TGCGCCAGCAGCCCACAGACAGGAATTAACTATGGCTACACCTTC	CASSPQTGINYGYTF
TRBD2	NA	TRBJ2-1	TRBV7-7	TGTGCCAGCAGCTCCCGGGAGGCAGGGTACAATGAGCAGTTCTTC	CASSSREAGYNEQFF
TRBD2	many	TRBJ2-7	TRBV7-8	TGTGCCAGCAGCTTAGAGGAGCGGGGACCTAGGAGGTCCTACGAGCAGTACTTC	CASSLEERGPRRSYEQYF
NA	few	TRBJ2-5	TRBV4-1	TGCGCCAGCAGCCAAGATTGGACTGGTTGGGAGACCCAGTACTTC	CASSQDWTGWETQYF
NA	NA	TRBJ2-1	TRBV7-2	TGTGCCAGCAGCTTAGGATTCGGGGCCCACAATGAGCAGTTCTTC	CASSLGFGAHNEQFF
NA	few	TRBJ1-2	TRBV5-6	TGTGCCAGCAGCGCAGGGGTTGGCTACACCTTC	CASSAGVGYTF
TRBD1	few	TRBJ2-7	TRBV29-1	TGCAGCGTTTCAAGGGACAGCGCGGCCTACGAGCAGTACTTC	CSVSRDSAAYEQYF
NA	few	TRBJ1-5	TRBV12-3/TRBV12-4	TGTGCCAGCAGCCGGACGCCTAATCAGCCCCAGCATTTT	CASSRTPNQPQHF
NA	NA	TRBJ2-7	TRBV6-5	TGTGCCAGCAGTTACCTACGGAGCGTACGCCCCTACGAGCAGTACTTC	CASSYLRSVRPYEQYF
TRBD2	few	TRBJ2-7	TRBV5-1	TGCGCCAGCAGCCCGGGTAGCGGGAGGGGTTCCTACGAGCAGTACTTC	CASSPGSGRGSYEQYF
NA	NA	TRBJ2-7	TRBV28	TGTGCCAGCAGTCGGGGTTGGGGGCCCTACGAGCAGTACTTC	CASSRGWGPYEQYF
TRBD1	NA	TRBJ1-6	TRBV7-6	TGTGCCAGCGCCGTAGGACAGGGAAATTCACCCCTCCACTTT	CASAVGQGNSPLHF
TRBD1	many	TRBJ2-1	TRBV4-3	TGCGCCAGCAGCCAGAGACAGGGAGAGCAGTTCTTC	CASSQRQGEQFF
TRBD2	many	TRBJ2-7	TRBV2	TGTGCCAGCAGTGAACTAGCGGGAGTATCCTACGAGCAGTACTTC	CASSELAGVSYEQYF